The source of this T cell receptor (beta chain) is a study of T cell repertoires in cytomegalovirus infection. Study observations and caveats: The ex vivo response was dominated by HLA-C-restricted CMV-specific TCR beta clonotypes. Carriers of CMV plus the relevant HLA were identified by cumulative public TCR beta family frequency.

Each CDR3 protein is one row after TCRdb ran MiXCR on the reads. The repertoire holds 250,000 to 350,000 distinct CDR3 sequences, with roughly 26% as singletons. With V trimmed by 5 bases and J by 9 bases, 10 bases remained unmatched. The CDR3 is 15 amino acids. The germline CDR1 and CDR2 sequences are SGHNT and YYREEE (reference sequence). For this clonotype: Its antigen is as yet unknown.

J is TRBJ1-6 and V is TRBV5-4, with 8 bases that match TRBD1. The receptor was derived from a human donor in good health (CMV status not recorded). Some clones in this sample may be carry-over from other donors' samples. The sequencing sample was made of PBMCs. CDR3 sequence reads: CASSSPEQGVSPLHF. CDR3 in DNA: TGTGCCAGCAGTTCCCCGGAACAGGGGGTTTCACCCCTCCACTTT.